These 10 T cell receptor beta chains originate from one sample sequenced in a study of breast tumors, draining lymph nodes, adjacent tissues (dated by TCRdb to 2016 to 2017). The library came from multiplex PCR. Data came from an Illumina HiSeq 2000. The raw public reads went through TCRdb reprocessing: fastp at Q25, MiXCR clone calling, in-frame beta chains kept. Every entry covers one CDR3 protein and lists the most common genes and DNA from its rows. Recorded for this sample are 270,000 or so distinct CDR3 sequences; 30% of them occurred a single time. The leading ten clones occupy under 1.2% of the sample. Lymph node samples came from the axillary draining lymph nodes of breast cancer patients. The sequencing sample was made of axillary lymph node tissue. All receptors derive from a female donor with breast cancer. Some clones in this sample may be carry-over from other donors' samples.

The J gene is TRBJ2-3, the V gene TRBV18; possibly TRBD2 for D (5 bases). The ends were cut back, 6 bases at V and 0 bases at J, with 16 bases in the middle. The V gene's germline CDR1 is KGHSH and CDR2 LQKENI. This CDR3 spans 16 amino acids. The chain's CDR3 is CASSGEQILSTDTQYF. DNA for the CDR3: TGTGCCAGCTCCGGGGAGCAGATTCTCAGCACAGATACGCAGTATTTT.

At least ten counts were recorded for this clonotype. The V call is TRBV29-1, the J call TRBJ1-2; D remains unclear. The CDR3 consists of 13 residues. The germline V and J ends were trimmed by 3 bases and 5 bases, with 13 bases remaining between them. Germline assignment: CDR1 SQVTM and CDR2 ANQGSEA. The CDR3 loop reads CSVESGTAYGYTF. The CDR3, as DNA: TGCAGCGTTGAGTCGGGTACAGCATATGGCTACACCTTC.

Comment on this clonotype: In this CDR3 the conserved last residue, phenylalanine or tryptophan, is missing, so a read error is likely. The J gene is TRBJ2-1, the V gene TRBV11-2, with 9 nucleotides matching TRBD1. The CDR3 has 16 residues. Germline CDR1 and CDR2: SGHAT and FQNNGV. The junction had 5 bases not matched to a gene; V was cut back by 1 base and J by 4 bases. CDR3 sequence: CASSLGQGERYNEQFL. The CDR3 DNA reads TGTGCCAGCAGCTTAGGACAGGGGGAAAGATACAATGAGCAGTTCCTC.

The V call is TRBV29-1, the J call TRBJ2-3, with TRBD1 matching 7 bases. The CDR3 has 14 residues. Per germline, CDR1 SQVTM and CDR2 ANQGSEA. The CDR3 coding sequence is TGCGGCGCAGGCAAACAGGGGCCCACTCGGGAGCAGTATTTT. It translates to CGAGKQGPTREQYF.

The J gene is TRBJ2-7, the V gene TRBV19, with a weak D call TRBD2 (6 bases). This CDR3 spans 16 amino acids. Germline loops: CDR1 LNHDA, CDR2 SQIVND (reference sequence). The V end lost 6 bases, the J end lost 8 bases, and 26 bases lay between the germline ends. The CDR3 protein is CASSGRPSTGVEQQYF. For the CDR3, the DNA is TGTGCCAGTAGCGGGAGACCATCGACGGGGGTGGAACAGCAGTACTTC. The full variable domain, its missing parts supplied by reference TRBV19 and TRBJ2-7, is DGGITQSPKYLFRKEGQNVTLSCEQNLNHDAMYWYRQDPGQGLRLIYYSQIVNDFQKGDIAEGYSVSREKKESFPLTVTSAQKNPTAFYLCASSGRPSTGVEQQYFGPGTRLTVT.

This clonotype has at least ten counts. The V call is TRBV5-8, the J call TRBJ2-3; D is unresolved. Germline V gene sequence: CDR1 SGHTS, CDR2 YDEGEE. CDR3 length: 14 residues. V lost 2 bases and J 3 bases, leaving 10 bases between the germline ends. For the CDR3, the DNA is TGTGCCAGCAGCTTAGTTCTGGGGACAGATACGCAGTATTTT. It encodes CASSLVLGTDTQYF.

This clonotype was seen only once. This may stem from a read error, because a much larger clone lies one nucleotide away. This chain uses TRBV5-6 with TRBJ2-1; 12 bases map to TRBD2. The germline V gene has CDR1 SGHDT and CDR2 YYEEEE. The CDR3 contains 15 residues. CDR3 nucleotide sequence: TGTGCCAGCAGCAGGGGACTAGCGGGTAACAATGGGCAGTTCTTC. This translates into CASSRGLAGNNGQFF.

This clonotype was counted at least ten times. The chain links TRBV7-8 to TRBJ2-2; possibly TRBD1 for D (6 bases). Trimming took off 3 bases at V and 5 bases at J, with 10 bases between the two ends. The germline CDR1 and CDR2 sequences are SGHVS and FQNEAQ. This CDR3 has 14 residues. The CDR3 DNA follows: TGTGCCAGCAGCTTGGACAGAATTACCGGGGAGCTGTTTTTT. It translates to CASSLDRITGELFF.

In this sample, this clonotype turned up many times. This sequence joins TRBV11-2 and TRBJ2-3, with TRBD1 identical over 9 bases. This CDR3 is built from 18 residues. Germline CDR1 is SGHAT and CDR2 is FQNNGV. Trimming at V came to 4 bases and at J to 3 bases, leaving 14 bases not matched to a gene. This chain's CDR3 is CASSSEVGQGILTDTQYF. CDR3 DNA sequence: TGTGCCAGCAGCTCTGAGGTTGGACAGGGGATTCTTACAGATACGCAGTATTTT.

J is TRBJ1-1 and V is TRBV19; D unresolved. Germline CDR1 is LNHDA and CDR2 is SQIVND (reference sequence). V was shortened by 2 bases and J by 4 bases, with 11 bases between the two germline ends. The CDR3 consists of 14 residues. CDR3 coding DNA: TGTGCCAGTAGTATATTACCCAGCAGCACTGAAGCTTTCTTT. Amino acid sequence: CASSILPSSTEAFF.